This T cell receptor beta chain was identified during a study of blood T cell repertoires in COVID-19. As for the study in general: Samples representing acute and convalescent COVID-19 were sourced from the United States, Italy and Spain. T cells, B-cell-depleted T cells, or PBMCs provided the cDNA or gDNA that served as material.

With 5 bases removed from V and 6 bases from J, the gap between germline ends came to 9 bases. This CDR3 has 12 residues. The germline V gene has CDR1 SGHNT and CDR2 YENEEA. Authors' data handling: How many nucleated cells were present was estimated from reference gene primer amplification. Clones were read by immunoSEQ multiplex PCR, and TCRdb kept only the in-frame ones, dropping some. For V, J and clone size, that table is used; D and trimming come from the DNA. The sample shows around 100,000 clones, around 87% of them seen only once. Sequencing was performed on peripheral blood. This sequence originates from a woman older than 75 with acute or convalescent COVID-19. V gene TRBV11-3 combines with J gene TRBJ2-3; tentatively, D is TRBD2 (5 bases). DNA for the CDR3: TGTGCCAGCAGCCATAGAGGGGATACGCAGTATTTT. Translation: CASSHRGDTQYF.